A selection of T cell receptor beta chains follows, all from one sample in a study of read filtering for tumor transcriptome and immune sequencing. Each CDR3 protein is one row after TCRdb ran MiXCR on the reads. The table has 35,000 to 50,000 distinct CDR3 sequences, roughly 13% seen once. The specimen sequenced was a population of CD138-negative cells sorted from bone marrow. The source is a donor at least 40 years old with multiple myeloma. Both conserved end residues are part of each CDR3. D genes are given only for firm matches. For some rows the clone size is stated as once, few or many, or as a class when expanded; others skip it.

CDR3nt: TGTGCCAGCAGTACCCTCACGGGACTAGGCTCCTACAATGAGCAGTTCTTC
CDR3aa: CASSTLTGLGSYNEQFF
d_gene: TRBD2
abundance: many
v_gene: TRBV6-5
j_gene: TRBJ2-1

CDR3nt: TGTGCCAGCAGTTCGATAAGGGCTAGCGGACTTAAGGCAGATACGCAGTATTTT
CDR3aa: CASSSIRASGLKADTQYF
d_gene: TRBD2
abundance: many
v_gene: TRBV2
j_gene: TRBJ2-3

CDR3nt: TGTGCCAGCTCACCTCCCGGGACACTGGCAACTAATGAAAAACTGTTTTTT
CDR3aa: CASSPPGTLATNEKLFF
d_gene: .
abundance: many
v_gene: TRBV18
j_gene: TRBJ1-4

CDR3nt: TGTGCCAGCAGCCACCCGACAGGGCGGGTTCAGGGCACTGAAGCTTTCTTT
CDR3aa: CASSHPTGRVQGTEAFF
d_gene: TRBD1
abundance: many
v_gene: TRBV3-1
j_gene: TRBJ1-1

CDR3nt: TGCAGTGCTTTGGTCCCCTCCCAGGGCAATGAGCAGTTCTTC
CDR3aa: CSALVPSQGNEQFF
d_gene: .
abundance: many
v_gene: TRBV20-1
j_gene: TRBJ2-1

CDR3nt: TGTGCCAGCAGCTTACTAGTGGAGGGTACCCAGTACTTC
CDR3aa: CASSLLVEGTQYF
d_gene: .
abundance: many
v_gene: TRBV7-2
j_gene: TRBJ2-5

CDR3nt: TGTGCTAGCAGCTTAGATATGAACACTGAAGCTTTCTTT
CDR3aa: CASSLDMNTEAFF
d_gene: .
abundance: many
v_gene: TRBV7-7
j_gene: TRBJ1-1

CDR3nt: TGTGCCAGCAGCCCGCGACTAGCGGCCGTACAGTTCTTC
CDR3aa: CASSPRLAAVQFF
d_gene: TRBD2
abundance: .
v_gene: TRBV12-3/TRBV12-4
j_gene: TRBJ2-1

CDR3nt: TGTGCCGGGGGTCCGGGAAGCTGGGAGACCCAGTACTTC
CDR3aa: CAGGPGSWETQYF
d_gene: .
abundance: many
v_gene: TRBV7-9
j_gene: TRBJ2-5

CDR3nt: TGTGCCAGCAGTTTAGATGGGGGGCGCTATCAGCCCCAGCATTTT
CDR3aa: CASSLDGGRYQPQHF
d_gene: .
abundance: many
v_gene: TRBV28
j_gene: TRBJ1-5

CDR3nt: TGTGCCAGCAGCGACCTAGGGACTGAAGCTTTCTTT
CDR3aa: CASSDLGTEAFF
d_gene: .
abundance: many
v_gene: TRBV9
j_gene: TRBJ1-1

CDR3nt: TGCAGTGCTAGGAGGGAGTTCCGAGAGACCCAGTACTTC
CDR3aa: CSARREFRETQYF
d_gene: .
abundance: many
v_gene: TRBV20-1
j_gene: TRBJ2-5

CDR3nt: TGCAGTGCTAGGTGGGGGAACACTGAAGCTTTCTTT
CDR3aa: CSARWGNTEAFF
d_gene: .
abundance: many
v_gene: TRBV20-1
j_gene: TRBJ1-1

CDR3nt: TGTGCCAGCAGTGGGACTAGCGGGCCCCAAAGCTCCTACGAGCAGTACTTC
CDR3aa: CASSGTSGPQSSYEQYF
d_gene: TRBD2
abundance: many
v_gene: TRBV28
j_gene: TRBJ2-7

CDR3nt: TGCGCCAGCAGGCCTACTAGCGGGGGGCCCCAAGAGACCCAGTACTTC
CDR3aa: CASRPTSGGPQETQYF
d_gene: TRBD2
abundance: .
v_gene: TRBV4-1
j_gene: TRBJ2-5

CDR3nt: TGCGCCAGCACTCCTACACCGGGACAGGGGGCTGTGACCCAGTACTTC
CDR3aa: CASTPTPGQGAVTQYF
d_gene: TRBD1
abundance: many
v_gene: TRBV5-1
j_gene: TRBJ2-5

CDR3nt: TGTGCCATCAGTAGGGGGGACAGGTACGATGAGCAGTTCTTC
CDR3aa: CAISRGDRYDEQFF
d_gene: TRBD1
abundance: many
v_gene: TRBV10-3
j_gene: TRBJ2-1

CDR3nt: TGTGCCAGCAGTACCCTTAGCGGGACCCGCACAGATACGCAGTATTTT
CDR3aa: CASSTLSGTRTDTQYF
d_gene: TRBD2
abundance: many
v_gene: TRBV27
j_gene: TRBJ2-3

CDR3nt: TGTGCCTGCAAAGGGCGAACTTACAATGAGCAGTTCTTC
CDR3aa: CACKGRTYNEQFF
d_gene: .
abundance: few
v_gene: TRBV2
j_gene: TRBJ2-1

CDR3nt: TGTGCCAGCTCGCCCGACGGACAGGCCAGTAACTATGGCTACACCTTC
CDR3aa: CASSPDGQASNYGYTF
d_gene: TRBD1
abundance: many
v_gene: TRBV18
j_gene: TRBJ1-2

CDR3nt: TGTGCCTGGAGTCCACCCCAGGGAACCGGGAAGTTCTTC
CDR3aa: CAWSPPQGTGKFF
d_gene: .
abundance: medium-sized
v_gene: TRBV30
j_gene: TRBJ2-1

CDR3nt: TGTGCCAGCAGTTTACAGGGGTGGGGTGAGACCCAGTACTTC
CDR3aa: CASSLQGWGETQYF
d_gene: .
abundance: many
v_gene: TRBV28
j_gene: TRBJ2-5

CDR3nt: TGTGCCAGCAGCTTTGGCGGCAATAACGAGCAGTACTTC
CDR3aa: CASSFGGNNEQYF
d_gene: .
abundance: many
v_gene: TRBV7-9
j_gene: TRBJ2-7

CDR3nt: TGCAGTGCTAGAGATCTCATTGCAGAGGGATACTCTGGGGCCAACGTCCTGACTTTC
CDR3aa: CSARDLIAEGYSGANVLTF
d_gene: .
abundance: .
v_gene: TRBV20-1
j_gene: TRBJ2-6

CDR3nt: TGCGCCAGCAGCAGTGGACAGGCAGGAACAGATACGCAGTATTTT
CDR3aa: CASSSGQAGTDTQYF
d_gene: TRBD1
abundance: many
v_gene: TRBV5-1
j_gene: TRBJ2-3

CDR3nt: TGCGCCAGCAGCATGCCGCGGGGTTCGCGGAACACTGAAGCTTTCTTT
CDR3aa: CASSMPRGSRNTEAFF
d_gene: .
abundance: .
v_gene: TRBV5-1
j_gene: TRBJ1-1

CDR3nt: TGTGCCAGCAGGACTAGCGGGGCCCGGAGAGTCGAGCAGTACTTC
CDR3aa: CASRTSGARRVEQYF
d_gene: TRBD2
abundance: many
v_gene: TRBV2
j_gene: TRBJ2-7

CDR3nt: TGCAGTGCTACCCCAAACTTGTATGGCTACACCTTC
CDR3aa: CSATPNLYGYTF
d_gene: .
abundance: many
v_gene: TRBV20-1
j_gene: TRBJ1-2

CDR3nt: TGTGCCACCAGTGATTTGGGCAGTTCCAATGAGCAGTTCTTC
CDR3aa: CATSDLGSSNEQFF
d_gene: .
abundance: many
v_gene: TRBV24-1
j_gene: TRBJ2-1

CDR3nt: TGTGCCAGCAGCTTAGCGGGGGCGGGGGACACTGAAGCTTTCTTT
CDR3aa: CASSLAGAGDTEAFF
d_gene: .
abundance: many
v_gene: TRBV7-9
j_gene: TRBJ1-1

CDR3nt: TGTGCCAGCCTTCTCCGGACAGGGTTGGAGTACTTC
CDR3aa: CASLLRTGLEYF
d_gene: TRBD1
abundance: many
v_gene: TRBV6-1
j_gene: TRBJ2-7

CDR3nt: TGCAGTGCTAGTCGGGGGCTGTCCTGGAACACTGAAGCTTTCTTT
CDR3aa: CSASRGLSWNTEAFF
d_gene: .
abundance: medium-sized
v_gene: TRBV20-1
j_gene: TRBJ1-1

CDR3nt: TGTGCCAGTAGTATAGATACACTTGGGACAGTTAAGTTTGGCACTGAAGCTTTCTTT
CDR3aa: CASSIDTLGTVKFGTEAFF
d_gene: TRBD1
abundance: many
v_gene: TRBV19
j_gene: TRBJ1-1

CDR3nt: TGCGCCAGCAGCTTTGGCCTGAACACTGAAGCTTTCTTT
CDR3aa: CASSFGLNTEAFF
d_gene: .
abundance: many
v_gene: TRBV5-1
j_gene: TRBJ1-1

CDR3nt: TGTGCCAGCAGCTTAGCCTCCTTTCTTCGGGACAGGGCTAACACTGAAGCTTTCTTT
CDR3aa: CASSLASFLRDRANTEAFF
d_gene: TRBD1
abundance: .
v_gene: TRBV7-9
j_gene: TRBJ1-1

CDR3nt: TGTGCCAGCAGATCGACAGGGAGAACCGGGGAGCTGTTTTTT
CDR3aa: CASRSTGRTGELFF
d_gene: TRBD1
abundance: many
v_gene: TRBV27
j_gene: TRBJ2-2

CDR3nt: TGTGCCAGCCTACCACAGGGAACTAGCAATCAGCCCCAGCATTTT
CDR3aa: CASLPQGTSNQPQHF
d_gene: .
abundance: few
v_gene: TRBV6-1
j_gene: TRBJ1-5

CDR3nt: TGTGCCAGCAGTTACTCACCCGGGACAGGGGCGTACAATGAGCAGTTCTTC
CDR3aa: CASSYSPGTGAYNEQFF
d_gene: TRBD1
abundance: .
v_gene: TRBV6-5
j_gene: TRBJ2-1

CDR3nt: TGTGCCACCAGTGATCTCGACGTTGGGACCGGGGAGCTGTTTTTT
CDR3aa: CATSDLDVGTGELFF
d_gene: .
abundance: many
v_gene: TRBV24-1
j_gene: TRBJ2-2

CDR3nt: TGTGCCAGCAGCTATCCGGGACTCGCCTACAATGAGCAGTTCTTC
CDR3aa: CASSYPGLAYNEQFF
d_gene: .
abundance: many
v_gene: TRBV6-2/TRBV6-3
j_gene: TRBJ2-1

CDR3nt: TGTGCCAGCAGCTTAGATGTTCTAGCGGCGGGTTGGTTCTTC
CDR3aa: CASSLDVLAAGWFF
d_gene: TRBD2
abundance: many
v_gene: TRBV7-8
j_gene: TRBJ2-1

CDR3nt: TGTGCCAGCAGTATTAGCGGGGGATACGGTGAGCAGTTCTTC
CDR3aa: CASSISGGYGEQFF
d_gene: TRBD2
abundance: many
v_gene: TRBV27
j_gene: TRBJ2-1

CDR3nt: TGTGCCAGCAGTTACGGCAGCGACAGTCAGCCCCAGCATTTT
CDR3aa: CASSYGSDSQPQHF
d_gene: .
abundance: many
v_gene: TRBV6-2/TRBV6-3
j_gene: TRBJ1-5

CDR3nt: TGTGCCAGCAGCTTAGCCGCCTCAGCGAACTCCTACAATGAGCAGTTCTTC
CDR3aa: CASSLAASANSYNEQFF
d_gene: .
abundance: .
v_gene: TRBV7-2
j_gene: TRBJ2-1

CDR3nt: TGCAGTGCTTTAAGCGGGGGCGGGATGGGCAAAAACATTCAGTACTTC
CDR3aa: CSALSGGGMGKNIQYF
d_gene: TRBD2
abundance: many
v_gene: TRBV20-1
j_gene: TRBJ2-4

CDR3nt: TGTGCCAGCAGCTTCCGGGACAGGGACTATGGCTACACCTTC
CDR3aa: CASSFRDRDYGYTF
d_gene: TRBD1
abundance: many
v_gene: TRBV13
j_gene: TRBJ1-2

CDR3nt: TGTGCCATCAGTCCAGGACAGAACCGATATGGCTACACCTTC
CDR3aa: CAISPGQNRYGYTF
d_gene: .
abundance: many
v_gene: TRBV10-3
j_gene: TRBJ1-2

CDR3nt: TGTGCCAGCAGTTCAACAGGGGGCGCAGATGGCTACACCTTC
CDR3aa: CASSSTGGADGYTF
d_gene: TRBD1
abundance: many
v_gene: TRBV6-1
j_gene: TRBJ1-2

CDR3nt: TGTGCCAGCAGACGGGACATTGGGGATACGCAGTATTTT
CDR3aa: CASRRDIGDTQYF
d_gene: .
abundance: many
v_gene: TRBV6-6
j_gene: TRBJ2-3

CDR3nt: TGTGCCAGCTCACCATGGCAGGGTAACAATGAGCAGTTCTTC
CDR3aa: CASSPWQGNNEQFF
d_gene: .
abundance: many
v_gene: TRBV18
j_gene: TRBJ2-1

CDR3nt: TGTGCCAGCAGCTTAGCGCAGGGCACTGAAGCTTTCTTT
CDR3aa: CASSLAQGTEAFF
d_gene: .
abundance: many
v_gene: TRBV7-9
j_gene: TRBJ1-1

CDR3nt: TGTGCCTGGAGTGAGACAGGGACCACCTACGAGCAGTACTTC
CDR3aa: CAWSETGTTYEQYF
d_gene: TRBD1
abundance: many
v_gene: TRBV30
j_gene: TRBJ2-7